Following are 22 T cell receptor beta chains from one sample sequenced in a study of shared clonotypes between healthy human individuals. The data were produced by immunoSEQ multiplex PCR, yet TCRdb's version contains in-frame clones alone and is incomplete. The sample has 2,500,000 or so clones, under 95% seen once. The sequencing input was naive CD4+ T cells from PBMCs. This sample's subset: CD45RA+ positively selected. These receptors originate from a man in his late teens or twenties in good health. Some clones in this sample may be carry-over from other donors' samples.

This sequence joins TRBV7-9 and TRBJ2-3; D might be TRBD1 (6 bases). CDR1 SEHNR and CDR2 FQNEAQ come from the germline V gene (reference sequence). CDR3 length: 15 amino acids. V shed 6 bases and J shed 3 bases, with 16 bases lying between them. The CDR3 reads CASRPHRVGTDTQYF. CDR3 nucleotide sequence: TGTGCCAGCAGACCACACAGGGTGGGGACAGATACGCAGTATTTT. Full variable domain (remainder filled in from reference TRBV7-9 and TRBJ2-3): DTGVSQNPRHKITKRGQNVTFRCDPISEHNRLYWYRQTLGQGPEFLTYFQNEAQLEKSRLLSDRFSAERPKGSFSTLEIQRTEQGDSAMYLCASRPHRVGTDTQYFGPGTRLTVL.

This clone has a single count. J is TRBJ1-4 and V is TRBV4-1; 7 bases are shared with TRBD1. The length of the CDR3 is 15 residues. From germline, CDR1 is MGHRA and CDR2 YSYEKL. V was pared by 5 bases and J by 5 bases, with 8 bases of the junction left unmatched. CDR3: CASSSRGGGNEKLFF. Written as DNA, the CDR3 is TGCGCCAGCAGCTCGCGGGGAGGGGGCAATGAAAAACTGTTTTTT.

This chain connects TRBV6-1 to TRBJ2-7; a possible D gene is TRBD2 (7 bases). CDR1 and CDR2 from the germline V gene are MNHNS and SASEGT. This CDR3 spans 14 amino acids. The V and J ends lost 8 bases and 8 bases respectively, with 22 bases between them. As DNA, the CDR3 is TGTGCCAGCGTGGGCCGGGGGGCGCCCCGCCAGCAGTACTTC. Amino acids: CASVGRGAPRQQYF.

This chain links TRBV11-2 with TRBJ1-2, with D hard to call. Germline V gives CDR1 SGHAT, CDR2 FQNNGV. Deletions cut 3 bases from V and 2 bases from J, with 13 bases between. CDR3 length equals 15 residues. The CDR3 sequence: CASSFGDQVNYGYTF. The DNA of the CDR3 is TGTGCCAGCAGCTTTGGTGACCAAGTAAACTATGGCTACACCTTC.

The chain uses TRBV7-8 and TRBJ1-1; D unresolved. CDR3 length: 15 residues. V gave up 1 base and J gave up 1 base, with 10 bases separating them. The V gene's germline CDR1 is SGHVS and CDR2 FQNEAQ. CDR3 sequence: CASSLVSAGNTEAFF. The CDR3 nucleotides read TGTGCCAGCAGCTTAGTGTCTGCGGGGAACACTGAAGCTTTCTTT.

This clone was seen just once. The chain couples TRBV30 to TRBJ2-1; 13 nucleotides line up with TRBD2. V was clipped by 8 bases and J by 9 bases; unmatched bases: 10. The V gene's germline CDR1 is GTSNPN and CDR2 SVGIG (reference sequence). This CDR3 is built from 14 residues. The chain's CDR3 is CARRTSGSGPEQFF. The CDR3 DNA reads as TGTGCCCGAAGGACTAGCGGGAGCGGTCCTGAGCAGTTCTTC.

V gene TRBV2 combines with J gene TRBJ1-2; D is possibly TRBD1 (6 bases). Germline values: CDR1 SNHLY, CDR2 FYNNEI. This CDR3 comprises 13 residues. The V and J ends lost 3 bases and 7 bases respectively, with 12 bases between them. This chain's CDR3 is CASSDVRGRGYTF. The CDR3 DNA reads TGTGCCAGCAGTGACGTCAGGGGTCGTGGCTACACCTTC.

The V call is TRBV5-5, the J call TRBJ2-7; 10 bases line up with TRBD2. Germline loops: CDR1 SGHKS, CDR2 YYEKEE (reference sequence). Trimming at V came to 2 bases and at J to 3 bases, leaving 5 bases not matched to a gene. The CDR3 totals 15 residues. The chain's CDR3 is CASSFGLAVNYEQYF. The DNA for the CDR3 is TGTGCCAGCAGCTTCGGACTAGCGGTAAACTACGAGCAGTACTTC.

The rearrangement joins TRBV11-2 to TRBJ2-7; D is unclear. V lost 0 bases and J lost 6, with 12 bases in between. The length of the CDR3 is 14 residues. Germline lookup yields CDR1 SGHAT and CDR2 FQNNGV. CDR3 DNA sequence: TGTGCCAGCAGCTTAGAGTTTCCCCAATTCGAGCAGTACTTC. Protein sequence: CASSLEFPQFEQYF.

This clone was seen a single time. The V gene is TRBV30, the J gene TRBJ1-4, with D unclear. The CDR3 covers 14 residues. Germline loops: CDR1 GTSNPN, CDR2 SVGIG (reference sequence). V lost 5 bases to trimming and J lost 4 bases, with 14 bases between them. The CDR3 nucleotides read TGTGCCTGGCGCCCGTTAGTCTTTAATGAAAAACTGTTTTTT. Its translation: CAWRPLVFNEKLFF.

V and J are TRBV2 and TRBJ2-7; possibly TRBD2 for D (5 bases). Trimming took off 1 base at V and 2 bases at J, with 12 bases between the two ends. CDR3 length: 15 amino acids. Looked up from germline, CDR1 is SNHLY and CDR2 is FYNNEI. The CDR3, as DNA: TGTGCCAGCAGTGAAGAATTTAGCGCACCCTACGAGCAGTACTTC. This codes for CASSEEFSAPYEQYF.

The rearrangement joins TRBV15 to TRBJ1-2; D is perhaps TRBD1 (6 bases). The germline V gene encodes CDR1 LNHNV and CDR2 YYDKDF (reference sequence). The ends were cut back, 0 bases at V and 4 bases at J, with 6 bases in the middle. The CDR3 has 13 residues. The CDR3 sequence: CATSRETGYGYTF. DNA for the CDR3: TGTGCCACCAGCAGAGAGACAGGCTATGGCTACACCTTC.

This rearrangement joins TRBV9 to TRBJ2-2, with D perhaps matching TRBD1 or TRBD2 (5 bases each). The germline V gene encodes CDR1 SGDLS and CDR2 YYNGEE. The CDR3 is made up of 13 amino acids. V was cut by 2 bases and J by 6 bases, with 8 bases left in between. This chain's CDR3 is CASSVWGSGELFF. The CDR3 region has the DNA TGTGCCAGCAGCGTTTGGGGGTCCGGGGAGCTGTTTTTT.

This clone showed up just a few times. The CDR3: CASSRTGGDDQPQHF. DNA of the CDR3: TGCGCCAGCAGTCGTACAGGGGGCGACGATCAGCCCCAGCATTTT. This rearrangement joins TRBV5-1 to TRBJ1-5; 9 bases line up with TRBD1. The CDR3 has 15 residues. Germline CDR1 and CDR2: SGHRS and YFSETQ. V lost 5 bases and J lost 5; bases outside the gene matches: 8. The complete variable domain, with remaining parts taken from reference TRBV5-1 and TRBJ1-5, reads KAGVTQTPRYLIKTRGQQVTLSCSPISGHRSVSWYQQTPGQGLQFLFEYFSETQRNKGNFPGRFSGRQFSNSRSEMNVSTLELGDSALYLCASSRTGGDDQPQHFGDGTRLSIL.

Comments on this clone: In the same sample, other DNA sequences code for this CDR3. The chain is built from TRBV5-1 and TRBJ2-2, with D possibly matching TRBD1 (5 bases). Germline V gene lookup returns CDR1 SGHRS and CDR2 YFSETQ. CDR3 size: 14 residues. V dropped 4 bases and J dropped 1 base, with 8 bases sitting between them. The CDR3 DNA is TGCGCCAGCAGCACCGGACAGAACACCGGGGAGCTGTTTTTT. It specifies CASSTGQNTGELFF. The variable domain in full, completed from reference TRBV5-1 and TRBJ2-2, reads KAGVTQTPRYLIKTRGQQVTLSCSPISGHRSVSWYQQTPGQGLQFLFEYFSETQRNKGNFPGRFSGRQFSNSRSEMNVSTLELGDSALYLCASSTGQNTGELFFGEGSRLTVL.

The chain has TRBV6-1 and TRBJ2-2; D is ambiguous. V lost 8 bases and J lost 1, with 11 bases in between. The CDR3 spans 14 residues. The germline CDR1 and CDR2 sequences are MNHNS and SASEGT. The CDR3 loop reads CASARTVNTGELFF. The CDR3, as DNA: TGTGCCAGCGCCAGGACGGTGAACACCGGGGAGCTGTTTTTT.

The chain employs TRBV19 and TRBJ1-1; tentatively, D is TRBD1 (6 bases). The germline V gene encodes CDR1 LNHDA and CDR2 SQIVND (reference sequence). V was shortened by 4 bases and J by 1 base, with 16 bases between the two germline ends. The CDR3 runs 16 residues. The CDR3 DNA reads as TGTGCCAGTAGTAAAGCAGACAGGTACCAGAACACTGAAGCTTTCTTT. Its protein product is CASSKADRYQNTEAFF.

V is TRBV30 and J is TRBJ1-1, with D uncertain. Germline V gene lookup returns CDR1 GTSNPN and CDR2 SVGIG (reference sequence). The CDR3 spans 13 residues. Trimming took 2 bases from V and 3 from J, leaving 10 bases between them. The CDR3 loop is CAWSWSRYTEAFF. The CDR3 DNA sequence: TGTGCCTGGAGTTGGTCGAGGTACACTGAAGCTTTCTTT. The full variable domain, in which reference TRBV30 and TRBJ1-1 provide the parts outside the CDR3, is SQTIHQWPATLVQPVGSPLSLECTVEGTSNPNLYWYRQAAGRGLQLLFYSVGIGQISSEVPQNLSASRPQDRQFILSSKKLLLSDSGFYLCAWSWSRYTEAFFGQGTRLTVV.

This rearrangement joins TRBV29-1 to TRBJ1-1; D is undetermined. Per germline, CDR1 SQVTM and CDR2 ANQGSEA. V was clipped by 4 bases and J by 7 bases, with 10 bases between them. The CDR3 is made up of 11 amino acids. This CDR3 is CSVGAVFEAFF. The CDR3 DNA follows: TGCAGCGTTGGGGCGGTTTTTGAAGCTTTCTTT.

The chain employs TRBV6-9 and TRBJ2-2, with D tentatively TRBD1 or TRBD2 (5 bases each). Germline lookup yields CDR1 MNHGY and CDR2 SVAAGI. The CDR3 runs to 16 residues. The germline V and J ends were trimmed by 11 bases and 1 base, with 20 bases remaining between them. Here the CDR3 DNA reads TGTGCCGTTGGGGACCTGACCGCTCTGAACACCGGGGAGCTGTTTTTT. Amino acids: CAVGDLTALNTGELFF.

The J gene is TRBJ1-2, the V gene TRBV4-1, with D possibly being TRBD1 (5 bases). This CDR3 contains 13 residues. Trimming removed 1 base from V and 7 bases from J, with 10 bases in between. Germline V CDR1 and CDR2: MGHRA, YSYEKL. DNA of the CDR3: TGCGCCAGCAGCCAAGTAGTAGGGGTTGGCTACACCTTC. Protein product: CASSQVVGVGYTF.

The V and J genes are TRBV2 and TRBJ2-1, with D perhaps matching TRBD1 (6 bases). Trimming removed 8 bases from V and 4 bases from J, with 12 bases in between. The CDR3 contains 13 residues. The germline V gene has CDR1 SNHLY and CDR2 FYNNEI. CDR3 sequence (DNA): TGTGCCAGCGGGGGACAACTTTACAATGAGCAGTTCTTC. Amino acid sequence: CASGGQLYNEQFF.